This T cell receptor beta chain was documented in a study of cytomegalovirus exposure and HLA in healthy donors (dated by TCRdb to 2016 to 2017). Some background on the complete study: An earlier analysis of about 530 of the donors reported approximately 300 Gb of sequence data and 90 million to 120 million unique TCR beta sequences obtained from about 180 million T cells. An early release that covered about 600 HLA-typed donors contained around 300 gigabases of sequencing data and roughly 84 million unique TCR sequences. Of the approximately 400 genotyped donors, 75% to 85% were placed in the genetic ancestry cluster associated with self-reported Caucasian donors. The study aimed to test whether signatures of past pathogen exposure could be identified by cataloging public T cell receptors. The T cell repertoires of roughly 660 subjects were profiled by immunosequencing and related to cytomegalovirus serostatus. In addition to the first cohort of 666 subjects, a separate validation cohort of 120 different subjects was used. High-throughput TCR immunosequencing, statistical association of individual TCRs with disease status, and machine learning were combined to predict cytomegalovirus infection status. To study patterns of TCR occurrence, a later analysis re-analyzed previously published TCR beta repertoires from around 660 donors and added high-resolution HLA genotyping. The later analysis used no new phenotypic data to find candidate immune exposures, relying instead on TCR beta sequences and their occurrence across donors. An earlier analysis of 587 of the donors used high-throughput TCR beta sequencing to judge whether each TCR beta V gene segment behaved as functional or pseudogenic. Donor age, sex, ethnicity and CMV serostatus were compiled alongside the repertoire data. In a later genetic analysis, genome-wide SNP genotypes for 398 of the 666 donors were used, and that subset was treated as a discovery cohort. Every discovery cohort repertoire had been produced on one sequencing platform. Both class I and class II loci were covered by HLA typing, at four-digit resolution. The number of donors typed differed by locus, with 629-630 for A, B, C, DRB1 and DQB1, around 500 for DQA1, over 600 for DPA1, and around 460 for DPB1. About five DR-DQ haplotypes were treated as single units for association and clustering because of strong linkage in the cohort. Among 300 to 500 genotyped donors of the cohort, an average of roughly 230,000 unique TCR beta nucleotide sequences was sequenced per donor, of which about 19% were non-productive.

The cohort consisted of fewer than 700 healthy bone marrow donors. All cohort members were sampled while nominally healthy, although unrecorded immune exposures were likely present. The donor was CMV seropositive and belonged to the group of 250 to 300 seropositive cohort members. A peripheral blood sample was collected from each donor, and TCR beta sequencing was performed on peripheral blood mononuclear cells. The Qiagen DNeasy Blood Extraction Kit was used to extract genomic DNA from the blood cell samples. This clone was found a few times. This receptor's antigen is unknown. Base qualities were left out, and no much larger clone turns up one base away. Library generation was performed with the immunoSEQ multiplex PCR assay. A mixture of 60 forward primers for TCR Vbeta segments and 13 reverse primers for TCR Jbeta segments was used in the multiplex PCR. Amplification of the CDR3 region of rearranged TCR beta genes was performed with a multiplex PCR assay on genomic DNA. The amplified TCR beta libraries were sequenced on the Illumina HiSeq System as 87-base-pair reads. The published analysis was carried out like this. A later analysis tallied 70 million to 100 million unique TCR beta chains across the 650 to 750 repertoires, and approximately 9.9 million of those chains were shared by two or more donors. A nearest-neighbor algorithm error-corrected the raw reads and collapsed the reads into unique sequences, merging closely related sequences to remove PCR and sequencing errors. CDR3 sequences were aligned to IMGT reference sequences to assign V, D and J gene segments. Each retained sequence needed at least a six-nucleotide match to both a V gene segment and a J gene segment. Rearrangements were classified as productive when the CDR3 lacked stop codons and remained in frame with V and J, and all other rearrangements were classified as non-productive. CDR3 was defined according to IMGT convention as the region running from the second conserved V-encoded cysteine to the conserved J-encoded phenylalanine. The earlier analysis of 550 to 650 of the donors excluded any sequence lacking an unambiguous match to a single V gene segment. An earlier analysis of several hundred of the donors called V segments functional above 56.7% productive rearrangements and segregating when the between-donor standard deviation exceeded 5%. A statistical classification framework was built for diagnosing cytomegalovirus status from the catalog of TCR beta chain sequences. A later analysis assigned V and J genes by comparing TCR nucleotide sequences with IMGT/GENE-DB human TR gene sequences. A later analysis assigned CDR3 sequences and most-parsimonious VDJ recombination scenarios with the TCRdist pipeline. In a later analysis, each TCR beta chain was defined by its CDR3 amino acid sequence together with its V-gene family, and reads without a unique V-gene family were excluded. A later analysis removed 450 to 600 highly shared, low-generation-probability nucleotide sequences to deal with suspected cross-contamination and a sequencing artifact. For each public chain, a later analysis derived a clonal expansion index from normalized ranks of inferred template counts within each repertoire. In a later analysis, generation probabilities were computed with a VDJ recombination model fitted to out-of-frame rearrangements, and the resulting probabilities were checked against IGoR. A later analysis scored TCR-TCR, TCR-HLA and TCR-CMV co-occurrence with hypergeometric tests, applying a repertoire-size bias correction to TCR pairs. To estimate false discovery rates, a later analysis permuted the HLA or CMV assignments 20 times. A later analysis grouped co-occurring TCRs with DBSCAN, adding TCRdist sequence similarity when clustering within HLA-allele-positive subsets. For co-occurrence clustering, repertoires with fewer than 30,000 or more than 120,000 public chains were excluded, along with roughly 5 repertoires with anomalous nucleotide sharing. Drawn from immuneACCESS, this table holds only the in-frame rearrangements with V and J called that TCRdb kept. Clones are partly lost; checked studies trace under half to an unresolved V gene and leave the rest unexplained. For V, J and clone size, that table is used; D and trimming come from the DNA. This sample is represented by about 110,000 clones; about 74% of them were singletons. Approximately 5.3% of the sample is held by the ten biggest clonotypes.

The germline V gene (reference sequence) yields PRHDT for CDR1 and FYEKMQ for CDR2. Ends trimmed: V by 2 bases, J by 4 bases; bases unmatched to a gene: 6. The CDR3 covers 15 residues, taking in both the cysteine and the phenylalanine. CDR3 DNA only is kept here, 45 bases in frame from base 1. General conclusions and limits of the study: Correlated functional status among segregating V segments might be attributable to linkage disequilibrium, but an unknown experimental factor could not be ruled out. This cohort had only TCR beta chains sequenced, and the lack of alpha or paired-chain data limited which features could be detected. In a later analysis, several top co-occurrence clusters were reported to appear linked to parvovirus B19, influenza, CMV and Epstein-Barr virus. Most CMV-associated TCR beta chains appeared to be HLA-restricted in a later analysis, and the HLA associations seemed to be driven largely by CMV exposure. A further reported finding was that TCR beta sequences accurately predicted the HLA-A and HLA-B alleles for most subjects in the first cohort. Because counts were too low, 15 to 20 rarely observed V segments, including chromosome 9 orphons, were left out of the earlier analysis of 587 of the donors. The only immune exposure information available for the cohort was CMV serostatus. The authors suggested that the approach could potentially be extended to other disease states and immunological phenotypes. HLA typing was unavailable for some donors at each locus, so association tests used only the typed subset. In both the original and validation cohorts, the classifier was reported to diagnose cytomegalovirus status with high specificity and sensitivity. According to a later genetic analysis, donors in an Asian-associated ancestry cluster had fewer N-insertions in productive TCRs than the approximately 670-donor mean. Some IMGT-functional V segments, including TRBV6-2 and TRBV6-3, could not be distinguished by the 87-base-pair reads and were therefore excluded. In a later analysis, 16,951 TCR beta sequences were associated with specific HLA alleles at a false discovery rate of 0.05. In a later analysis, the rate of TCR association differed among HLA loci, with DRB1 alleles having the most associated TCRs and HLA-C alleles having the fewest. In an earlier analysis of fewer than 750 of the donors, most TCR beta V segments were observed in productive rearrangements about 87% or about 30% of the time, broadly matching IMGT annotations. Roughly uniform sequencing depth across donors was assumed in presence/absence analyses, although this assumption may not hold. Across donors, most TCR sequences were observed very rarely, whereas some public TCRs were present in many individuals. In vitro tests confirmed that a few of the cytomegalovirus-associated TCR beta chains recognize cytomegalovirus antigens. In a later analysis, HLA-associated TCR beta chains showed more clonal expansion and lower generation probabilities than non-associated chains that were equally common. A group of highly shared sequence variants was considered likely to be a technical artifact of the sequencing pipeline. In the study, about 150 TCR beta chains were listed as associated with cytomegalovirus. V-gene and J-gene trimming of TCR beta chains was associated with a missense DCLRE1C variant in a later genetic analysis, and the association was replicated in an independent cohort. When HLA alleles, especially DR and DQ, strongly co-occurred, attributing TCR associations to individual alleles was difficult.

This sequence was found in a female donor in good health and CMV-seropositive. Material: PBMCs. This chain is built from TRBV13 and TRBJ2-3, and 7 junctional nucleotides match TRBD2. The DNA sequence is TGTGCCAGCAGCTTAAGGGCGGGAGATTCAGATACGCAGTATTTT. Its protein is CASSLRAGDSDTQYF. The full variable domain, completed from the reference TRBV13 and TRBJ2-3 proteins outside the CDR3, reads AAGVIQSPRHLIKEKRETATLKCYPIPRHDTVYWYQQGPGQDPQFLISFYEKMQSDKGSIPDRFSAQQFSDYHSELNMSSLELGDSALYFCASSLRAGDSDTQYFGPGTRLTVL.